This TCR beta chain comes out of a study of T cell responses to AZD1222 COVID-19 vaccine (dated by TCRdb to the early 2020s). Notes on the research overall: TCR sequencing covered roughly 230 trial participants: 200 to 220 given two doses of AZD1222 and about 26 given two doses of MenACWY control vaccine. Trial participants were enrolled into age subgroups of 18-55, 56-69 and 70-plus years, which contained 148, 28 and 57 TCR-sequenced participants, respectively. General study outcomes and caveats: Epitopes outside the regions mutated in the B.1.351 and B.1.1.7 variants were reportedly recognized by nearly half of the unique spike-specific TCRs. Most participants were white British and females outnumbered males, and the authors suggested that clonal diversity may have been underestimated. The 56-69-year group was small, and its depth increase did not reach significance, likely because of low power. The whole spike protein was spanned by vaccine-associated CD4 TCRs, and dominant responses were seen in regions 160-218 and 743-854. After two AZD1222 doses, both the breadth and the depth of spike-specific TCRs were significantly higher than at day 0 and than in MenACWY recipients. Only five or six AZD1222 recipients were SARS-CoV-2 seropositive at baseline, limiting conclusions about previously exposed vaccinees. Because no samples from the day 14 peak response were available, repertoires could be characterized only after the peak T cell response.

As regards this clone: Its antigen is currently not known. Per-base qualities were not stored, and no clone one base away is much larger.

In light of the paper, this sample's time point label describes: about 28 days (+/-7) after the second vaccine dose. AZD1222 recipients given second doses at about 4 weeks or at about 12 weeks were pooled, since spike-specific TCR depth and breadth were not found to differ between the two schedules. The vaccinee samples were drawn from two UK trials, COV001 and COV002, one of which was a single-blind randomized controlled phase 2/3 trial testing AZD1222 (ChAdOx1 nCoV-19) in healthy adults. Trial participant PBMC samples were collected at day 0 and day 28 after the second dose for TCRbeta chain sequencing. The CDR3 runs 16 residues from the cysteine to the phenylalanine. The DNA shown is the 48-base CDR3, in frame from base 1. V lost 1 base and J lost 7 bases; the stretch between them is 16 bases long. The germline V gene supplies CDR1 SGHVS and CDR2 FNYEAQ. The CDR3 regions of human TCRbeta chains were subjected to immunosequencing. The authors' analysis ran thus. TCRs in the repertoires were matched against a reference library of SARS-CoV-2-specific TCRs that had been generated with the MIRA antigen-specificity platform. Breadth was defined as the fraction of unique TCRs that were SARS-CoV-2-associated, and depth was defined as the fraction of total T cells that were SARS-CoV-2-associated. Using the MIRA data, each spike-specific TCR was assigned both to the spike region to which the TCR was reactive and to a CD4 or CD8 class. Log10-transformed breadth and depth values were compared by one-way ANOVA with Sidak's multiple comparisons tests. TCRdb took this table from immuneACCESS and kept in-frame rearrangements with V and J called. Such tables lack part of the clones; where checked against another copy, unresolved V genes explain under half of the gap, and the rest is unexplained. That table is the source of V, J and clone size, and D and trimming were worked out from the DNA. This sample lists about 67,000 clones; 80% to 90% were detected once. The top ten hold about 6% of the sample.

The receptor was derived from an adult who received the AZD1222 COVID-19 vaccine. Sample: peripheral blood, taken 28 days after the second AZD1222 dose. The V gene is TRBV7-6 and the J gene is TRBJ2-2; the best D guess is TRBD2, with 5 bases matching. The bases read TGTGCCAGCAGCTTAGTGGTCGGGGAAGGAGTCGGGGAGCTGTTTTTT. This encodes CASSLVVGEGVGELFF.